Shown below are 22 T cell receptor beta chains from a single sample sequenced in a study of OX40 agonist ivuxolimab in advanced cancers. Assay: immunoSEQ multiplex PCR; the TCRdb copy retains only in-frame clones and omits some. Here the sample spans about 69,000 clones, nearly 90% being singletons. Sequencing used CD4+ or CD8+ T cells sorted from blood, obtained in a trial of the OX40 agonist ivuxolimab. Every receptor here comes from an adult with an advanced solid tumor such as melanoma, head and neck, liver or kidney cancer.

This rearrangement joins TRBV2 to TRBJ1-2; D remains unclear. The CDR3 is made up of 12 amino acids. The germline V gene encodes CDR1 SNHLY and CDR2 FYNNEI. Trimming shortened V by 7 bases and J by 3 bases, and 9 bases separated the two germline ends. The CDR3, as DNA: TGTGCCAGCACCCGGACGGACTATGGCTACACCTTC. Residues: CASTRTDYGYTF.

The chain uses TRBV11-2 and TRBJ2-3; 7 bases fit TRBD2. V shed 8 bases and J 2 bases; nucleotides not matched to a gene: 7. Germline CDR1 SGHAT, CDR2 FQNNGV. CDR3 size: 14 residues. CDR3 in DNA: TGTGCCAGCTCCCTAGCGGAGAACACAGATACGCAGTATTTT. This gives the protein CASSLAENTDTQYF.

The chain combines TRBV18 with TRBJ2-6, with 10 nucleotides matching TRBD2. CDR1 KGHSH and CDR2 LQKENI come from the germline V gene. The CDR3 sequence is 18 residues long. V lost 0 bases and J lost 6; bases outside the gene matches: 8. The CDR3 loop is CASSPPRLAGVAANVLTF. Here the CDR3 DNA reads TGTGCCAGCTCACCACCGAGACTAGCGGGTGTCGCGGCCAACGTCCTGACTTTC. The variable domain in full, with the rest retrieved from reference TRBV18 and TRBJ2-6, is NAGVMQNPRHLVRRRGQEARLRCSPMKGHSHVYWYRQLPEEGLKFMVYLQKENIIDESGMPKERFSAEFPKEGPSILRIQQVVRGDSAAYFCASSPPRLAGVAANVLTFGAGSRLTVL.

J is TRBJ1-3 and V is TRBV11-3; TRBD1 matches 9 bases. J was trimmed by 4 bases and V by 8 bases; bases with no gene match: 9. The CDR3 covers 15 residues. Germline V lookup: CDR1 SGHNT, CDR2 YENEEA. This CDR3 is CASGRGGTGGNTIYF. DNA for the CDR3: TGTGCCAGCGGACGTGGAGGGACAGGGGGAAACACCATATATTTT.

There are a few counts of this clone. The chain joins TRBV13 to TRBJ2-1, with unresolved D. The CDR3 loop spans 15 amino acids. Looked up from germline, CDR1 is PRHDT and CDR2 is FYEKMQ (reference sequence). Trimming took 3 bases from V and 4 from J, leaving 13 bases between them. The CDR3 loop reads CASSFRTRIYNEQFF. The DNA for the CDR3 is TGTGCCAGCAGCTTCCGGACCCGAATTTACAATGAGCAGTTCTTC. The full variable domain, with the rest looked up from reference TRBV13 and TRBJ2-1, is AAGVIQSPRHLIKEKRETATLKCYPIPRHDTVYWYQQGPGQDPQFLISFYEKMQSDKGSIPDRFSAQQFSDYHSELNMSSLELGDSALYFCASSFRTRIYNEQFFGPGTRLTVL.

The J gene is TRBJ2-3, the V gene TRBV14, with TRBD2 matching over 7 bases. Germline trimming cut 4 bases from V and 0 bases from J; bases unmatched to any gene: 7. CDR1 and CDR2 from the germline V gene are SGHDN and FVKESK. The CDR3 runs 16 residues. CDR3 sequence (DNA): TGTGCCAGCAGCCCCCGGGTAGCGGGTAGCACAGATACGCAGTATTTT. Protein: CASSPRVAGSTDTQYF. Variable domain in full (rest from reference TRBV14 and TRBJ2-3): EAGVTQFPSHSVIEKGQTVTLRCDPISGHDNLYWYRRVMGKEIKFLLHFVKESKQDESGMPNNRFLAERTGGTYSTLKVQPAELEDSGVYFCASSPRVAGSTDTQYFGPGTRLTVL.

This clone was seen only a few times. This chain links TRBV10-1 with TRBJ2-7, with D possibly TRBD2 on 6 matching bases. Germline V gives CDR1 WNHNN, CDR2 SYGVQD (reference sequence). Trimming removed 6 bases at V and 3 bases at J, with 15 bases between. CDR3 length: 14 residues. CDR3 nucleotides: TGCGCCAGCAGCCCTTCTATGGGAGGCTACGAGCAGTACTTC. It codes for CASSPSMGGYEQYF.

The chain has TRBV6-5 and TRBJ1-4; D gene uncertain. Germline V gives CDR1 MNHEY, CDR2 SVGAGI. The length of the CDR3 is 15 residues. Trimming removed 0 bases from V and 5 bases from J, with 10 bases in between. CDR3: CASSYSRQSNEKLFF. In nucleotides, the CDR3 is TGTGCCAGCAGTTACTCAAGGCAGTCGAATGAAAAACTGTTTTTT.

This CDR3 reads CASSSGGRESGELFF. The CDR3 DNA reads TGTGCCAGCAGCTCAGGGGGCAGGGAGTCCGGGGAGCTGTTTTTT. This chain uses TRBV7-2 with TRBJ2-2; 8 bases fit TRBD1. Germline CDR1 reads SGHTA; CDR2 reads FQGNSA. The CDR3 extends over 15 amino acids. Losses at the gene ends were 4 bases for V and 6 bases for J; bases not matched to a gene: 7.

The chain combines TRBV12-2 with TRBJ1-4. TRBV12-2 is flagged as a pseudogene. The length of the CDR3 is 15 residues. In DNA form, the CDR3 reads TGTGCAAGTCGTCAGGGGAGGGGAGGTAGGGAAAAACTGTTTTTT. Its translation: CASRQGRGGREKLFF.

The rearrangement uses TRBV7-9 and TRBJ2-7, with TRBD1 matching 9 bases. Germline CDR1 reads SEHNR; CDR2 reads FQNEAQ (reference sequence). The J segment lost 5 bases and the V segment lost 2 bases, leaving 10 bases of the junction unmatched. The CDR3 covers 16 residues. The CDR3: CASSLWAGQGSNEQYF. The CDR3 DNA reads as TGTGCCAGCAGCTTATGGGCGGGACAGGGAAGCAACGAGCAGTACTTC.

This clone was recorded a few times. The chain uses TRBV7-2 and TRBJ1-1; D is undetermined. This CDR3 is 15 amino acids long. Trimming cost V 4 bases and J 0 bases, with 12 bases left between them. Germline V gene sequence: CDR1 SGHTA, CDR2 FQGNSA. CDR3 amino acids: CASSSWRAVNTEAFF. CDR3 DNA sequence: TGTGCCAGCAGCTCGTGGAGAGCAGTGAACACTGAAGCTTTCTTT.

The chain is built from TRBV5-6 and TRBJ1-4, with D maybe TRBD1 (5 bases). The germline CDR1 and CDR2 sequences are SGHDT and YYEEEE. V was trimmed by 4 bases and J by 0 bases, leaving 16 bases between them. The CDR3 length is 17 residues. The CDR3 reads CASSPRVSAATNEKLFF. CDR3 DNA: TGTGCCAGCAGCCCCAGGGTGTCCGCGGCAACTAATGAAAAACTGTTTTTT.

The CDR3 bases are TGTGCCAGCAGCATCGGGACAGGGCTTGACGAGCAGTACTTC. Translating it yields CASSIGTGLDEQYF. The chain employs TRBV7-9 and TRBJ2-7, with 9 positions matching TRBD1. The germline V gene has CDR1 SEHNR and CDR2 FQNEAQ (reference sequence). V trimming: 5 bases; J trimming: 5 bases; junction bases outside the gene matches: 7. CDR3 length: 14 residues.

This chain connects TRBV5-4 to TRBJ1-6, with TRBD1 identical over 9 bases. The CDR3 is 16 amino acids. The V segment lost 2 bases and the J segment 9 bases; nucleotides outside the gene matches: 9. Germline CDR1 is SGHNT and CDR2 is YYREEE (reference sequence). The chain's CDR3 is CASSFPLGQGSSPLHF. The CDR3 coding sequence is TGTGCCAGCAGCTTTCCTCTGGGACAGGGAAGTTCACCCCTCCACTTT.

This chain joins TRBV20-1 and TRBJ2-5; D is undetermined. The CDR3 has 10 amino acids. Trimming took 5 bases from V and 3 from J, leaving 4 bases between them. Germline V gene sequence: CDR1 DFQATT, CDR2 SNEGSKA (reference sequence). The CDR3 loop is CSAWEETQYF. The CDR3 region has the DNA TGCAGTGCTTGGGAAGAGACCCAGTACTTC.

The chain joins TRBV2 to TRBJ2-3; unclear D gene. Trimming stripped 7 bases from V and 1 base from J, with 12 bases between. This CDR3 spans 14 amino acids. Germline V lookup: CDR1 SNHLY, CDR2 FYNNEI. DNA for the CDR3: TGTGCCAGCACCCCCCTGTCTGGCACAGATACGCAGTATTTT. As protein: CASTPLSGTDTQYF.

The chain carries TRBV2 and TRBJ2-7; no clear D. Germline V CDR1 and CDR2: SNHLY, FYNNEI. There are 15 residues in the CDR3. With 9 bases removed from V and 2 bases from J, the gap between germline ends came to 20 bases. Here the CDR3 reads CASRQENWGTYEQYF. The CDR3 DNA is TGTGCCAGTAGGCAGGAGAACTGGGGTACCTACGAGCAGTACTTC.

This chain links TRBV19 with TRBJ2-3; D unresolved. Germline V gene lookup returns CDR1 LNHDA and CDR2 SQIVND (reference sequence). Trimming took 3 bases from V and 0 from J, leaving 13 bases between them. The CDR3 loop spans 16 amino acids. The CDR3 loop reads CASSIRKPSSTDTQYF. DNA for the CDR3: TGTGCCAGTAGTATTAGGAAACCCTCTAGCACAGATACGCAGTATTTT. The whole variable domain, remainder taken from reference TRBV19 and TRBJ2-3, is DGGITQSPKYLFRKEGQNVTLSCEQNLNHDAMYWYRQDPGQGLRLIYYSQIVNDFQKGDIAEGYSVSREKKESFPLTVTSAQKNPTAFYLCASSIRKPSSTDTQYFGPGTRLTVL.

CDR3 coding DNA: TGTGCCAGCAGTTCGACAGGGGCTTCACCCCTCCACTTT. Translating it yields CASSSTGASPLHF. V and J are TRBV28 and TRBJ1-6; 8 bases agree with TRBD1. Looked up from germline, CDR1 is MDHEN and CDR2 is SYDVKM. V gave up 4 bases and J gave up 9 bases; unmatched junction bases: 2. The CDR3 is 13 residues long.

This chain joins TRBV18 and TRBJ2-3, with 7 bases identical to TRBD2. Germline V CDR1 and CDR2: KGHSH, LQKENI. The CDR3 runs 15 residues. J gave up 2 bases and V 6 bases, and 8 bases lay outside the gene matches. The CDR3 loop reads CASSPGTIDTDTQYF. CDR3 nucleotide sequence: TGTGCCAGCTCGCCCGGGACTATTGACACAGATACGCAGTATTTT.

The gene calls are TRBV11-2 and TRBJ2-7; the D gene is possibly TRBD1 (8 bases). Looked up from germline, CDR1 is SGHAT and CDR2 is FQNNGV. Trimming took off 4 bases at V and 2 bases at J, with 18 bases between the two ends. The CDR3 is 16 amino acids. DNA of the CDR3: TGTGCCAGCAGCTATGGGGGGGGGACAGGAGCCTACGAGCAGTACTTC. Amino acid sequence: CASSYGGGTGAYEQYF.